These T cell receptor beta chains were read from a single sample in a study of shared clonotypes between healthy human individuals. Sequenced by immunoSEQ multiplex PCR; TCRdb stores in-frame clones only, minus some. The profile shows about 1 million clones, about 75% of them singletons. Specimen: memory CD4+ T cells sorted from blood. Every receptor here comes from a man between 18 and 35 years old in good health. The CDR3 runs from the conserved cysteine through the conserved F or W. A D gene is named only where the DNA matches it firmly. Clone size, where shown, is once, few, many, or a class for clones that have expanded.

j_gene: TRBJ1-2; v_gene: TRBV19; d_gene: .; abundance: .; CDR3nt: TGTGCCAGTAGAGACGGATCCCGGAGCTATGGCTACACCTTC; CDR3aa: CASRDGSRSYGYTF
j_gene: TRBJ2-7; v_gene: TRBV6-5; d_gene: .; abundance: once; CDR3nt: TGTGCCAGCAGTTACCTGGGCGAGCAGTACTTC; CDR3aa: CASSYLGEQYF
j_gene: TRBJ2-6; v_gene: TRBV28; d_gene: .; abundance: .; CDR3nt: TGTGCCAGCAGTTCCGCAGAGCTGAGCTCTGGGGCCAACGTCCTGACTTTC; CDR3aa: CASSSAELSSGANVLTF
j_gene: TRBJ2-7; v_gene: TRBV19; d_gene: .; abundance: .; CDR3nt: TGTGCCAGTAGTCCCGGGACCATAGAACCCTACGAGCAGTACTTC; CDR3aa: CASSPGTIEPYEQYF
j_gene: TRBJ1-1; v_gene: TRBV10-3; d_gene: .; abundance: .; CDR3nt: TGTGCCATCAGTGAGTCTGGACAAATGAACACTGAAGCTTTCTTT; CDR3aa: CAISESGQMNTEAFF
j_gene: TRBJ2-1; v_gene: TRBV10-3; d_gene: TRBD2; abundance: few; CDR3nt: TGTGCCATCAGTGAATTTCTAGCGGGAGGAGGTGGTGAGCAGTTCTTC; CDR3aa: CAISEFLAGGGGEQFF
j_gene: TRBJ2-2; v_gene: TRBV11-2; d_gene: .; abundance: once; CDR3nt: TGTGCCAGCAGCTTTAGGGGGACGAACACCGGGGAGCTGTTTTTT; CDR3aa: CASSFRGTNTGELFF
j_gene: TRBJ2-2; v_gene: TRBV30; d_gene: TRBD2; abundance: .; CDR3nt: TGTGCCTGGAGTCGAGGACTAGCGCGGACCGGGGAGCTGTTTTTT; CDR3aa: CAWSRGLARTGELFF
j_gene: TRBJ2-1; v_gene: TRBV9; d_gene: .; abundance: .; CDR3nt: TGTGCCAGCAGCGTAGCGGAGGGGAGCTACAATGAGCAGTTCTTC; CDR3aa: CASSVAEGSYNEQFF
j_gene: TRBJ2-5; v_gene: TRBV7-2; d_gene: TRBD1; abundance: .; CDR3nt: TGTGCCAGCAGCCAAGGGACAGGGAACCAAGAGACCCAGTACTTC; CDR3aa: CASSQGTGNQETQYF
j_gene: TRBJ1-3; v_gene: TRBV12-5; d_gene: TRBD1; abundance: .; CDR3nt: TGTGCTAGTGGTTTGGACAGCGGGCCAGGGGGCTCTGGAAACACCATATATTTT; CDR3aa: CASGLDSGPGGSGNTIYF
j_gene: TRBJ1-1; v_gene: TRBV5-4; d_gene: .; abundance: .; CDR3nt: TGTGCCAGCAGCAACAGGAACACTGAAGCTTTCTTT; CDR3aa: CASSNRNTEAFF
j_gene: TRBJ2-7; v_gene: TRBV9; d_gene: TRBD2; abundance: .; CDR3nt: TGTGCCAGCAGTGAAAGCGGGGGGTCATACGAGCAGTACTTC; CDR3aa: CASSESGGSYEQYF
j_gene: TRBJ1-1; v_gene: TRBV4-2; d_gene: TRBD1; abundance: .; CDR3nt: TGTGCCAGCAGCCCCCGGGACAGGGCTAACACTGAAGCTTTCTTT; CDR3aa: CASSPRDRANTEAFF
j_gene: TRBJ2-1; v_gene: TRBV2; d_gene: TRBD2; abundance: .; CDR3nt: TGTGCCAGCAGTGGGCGAGCGGGAGGGCCAATCAATGAGCAGTTCTTC; CDR3aa: CASSGRAGGPINEQFF
j_gene: TRBJ2-1; v_gene: TRBV28; d_gene: .; abundance: .; CDR3nt: TGTGCCAGCACGTATTACACGGAGAATGAGCAGTTCTTC; CDR3aa: CASTYYTENEQFF
j_gene: TRBJ1-1; v_gene: TRBV30; d_gene: TRBD1; abundance: few; CDR3nt: TGTGCCTGGAGGAAAGGGACAGGGGGCACTGAAGCTTTCTTT; CDR3aa: CAWRKGTGGTEAFF
j_gene: TRBJ2-7; v_gene: TRBV9; d_gene: TRBD2; abundance: .; CDR3nt: TGTGCCAGCAGCAGGACTAGCGGGAGTGTCTACGAGCAGTACTTC; CDR3aa: CASSRTSGSVYEQYF
j_gene: TRBJ2-5; v_gene: TRBV25-1; d_gene: .; abundance: once; CDR3nt: TGTGCCAGCAGTGGCCCGGACAGCCCAAGGGGAGAGACCCAGTACTTC; CDR3aa: CASSGPDSPRGETQYF
j_gene: TRBJ2-2; v_gene: TRBV5-6; d_gene: .; abundance: .; CDR3nt: TGTGCCAGCAGCCGGTGGTCCGCGAACACCGGGGAGCTGTTTTTT; CDR3aa: CASSRWSANTGELFF
j_gene: TRBJ2-1; v_gene: TRBV7-9; d_gene: TRBD2; abundance: .; CDR3nt: TGTGCCAGCAGCCCGACGTCGGGAGGGAACTACAATGAGCAGTTCTTC; CDR3aa: CASSPTSGGNYNEQFF
j_gene: TRBJ1-1; v_gene: TRBV21-1; d_gene: .; abundance: once; CDR3nt: TGTGCCAGGCGGGGGAATGGGGGAGGCCAGGAGGTGAACACTGAAGCTTTCTTT; CDR3aa: CARRGNGGGQEVNTEAFF
j_gene: TRBJ2-3; v_gene: TRBV5-1; d_gene: .; abundance: .; CDR3nt: TGCGCCAGCAGCGTGGACCTCTCCGCGGGGAGCACAGATACGCAGTATTTT; CDR3aa: CASSVDLSAGSTDTQYF
j_gene: TRBJ2-3; v_gene: TRBV28; d_gene: .; abundance: .; CDR3nt: TGTGCCAGCAGTTTCGCTCCGTCACGCACGGATACGCAGTATTTT; CDR3aa: CASSFAPSRTDTQYF
j_gene: TRBJ2-7; v_gene: TRBV5-1; d_gene: .; abundance: .; CDR3nt: TGCGCCAGCAGCTTGGGACTAGACAACTACGAGCAGTACTTC; CDR3aa: CASSLGLDNYEQYF
j_gene: TRBJ2-7; v_gene: TRBV2; d_gene: TRBD1; abundance: .; CDR3nt: TGTGCCAGCACACGGGACAGCTACGAGCAGTACTTC; CDR3aa: CASTRDSYEQYF
j_gene: TRBJ2-5; v_gene: TRBV5-1; d_gene: .; abundance: few; CDR3nt: TGCGCCAGCAGCTTGGTCGGGACGGATCAAGAGACCCAGTACTTC; CDR3aa: CASSLVGTDQETQYF
j_gene: TRBJ1-2; v_gene: TRBV2; d_gene: .; abundance: few; CDR3nt: TGTGCCAGCAGTGAAAGGGAGGGCGGCTATGGCTACACCTTC; CDR3aa: CASSEREGGYGYTF
j_gene: TRBJ2-2; v_gene: TRBV6-1; d_gene: .; abundance: .; CDR3nt: TGTGCCAGCAGTGAAGCTTGGGAGCTGTTTTTT; CDR3aa: CASSEAWELFF
j_gene: TRBJ1-2; v_gene: TRBV9; d_gene: TRBD1; abundance: .; CDR3nt: TGTGCCAGCAGCGCGGACAGGGGGGACTATGGCTACACCTTC; CDR3aa: CASSADRGDYGYTF
j_gene: TRBJ1-2; v_gene: TRBV27; d_gene: .; abundance: .; CDR3nt: TGTGCCAGCAGTTTAAGGCCGCAGGTGGGGTCCTATGGCTACACCTTC; CDR3aa: CASSLRPQVGSYGYTF
j_gene: TRBJ2-7; v_gene: TRBV6-5; d_gene: .; abundance: .; CDR3nt: TGTGCCAGCAGTTACTCGGGGACGGCTCCCTCCTACGAGCAGTACTTC; CDR3aa: CASSYSGTAPSYEQYF
j_gene: TRBJ2-7; v_gene: TRBV5-4; d_gene: TRBD2; abundance: .; CDR3nt: TGTGCCAGCAGCGTTAGCGGGGGGACCCAGGAGCAGTACTTC; CDR3aa: CASSVSGGTQEQYF
j_gene: TRBJ1-1; v_gene: TRBV6-4; d_gene: TRBD1; abundance: .; CDR3nt: TGTGCCAGTAGAAAAGGGGGCAACAGCCCTGAAGCTTTCTTT; CDR3aa: CASRKGGNSPEAFF
j_gene: TRBJ1-6; v_gene: TRBV27; d_gene: .; abundance: .; CDR3nt: TGTGCCAGCAGTTTCCTCCAGGGTCCGATCCACTTT; CDR3aa: CASSFLQGPIHF
j_gene: TRBJ2-5; v_gene: TRBV10-3; d_gene: .; abundance: .; CDR3nt: TGTGCCATTTCTGATGGAGGGCAAGAGACCCAGTACTTC; CDR3aa: CAISDGGQETQYF
j_gene: TRBJ2-3; v_gene: TRBV7-3; d_gene: .; abundance: .; CDR3nt: TGTGCCAGCAGCAAGACTAATCCGCCAGATACGCAGTATTTT; CDR3aa: CASSKTNPPDTQYF
j_gene: TRBJ1-1; v_gene: TRBV29-1; d_gene: .; abundance: few; CDR3nt: TGCAGCACCCGGGAAACTGAAGCTTTCTTT; CDR3aa: CSTRETEAFF
j_gene: TRBJ1-1; v_gene: TRBV7-9; d_gene: .; abundance: .; CDR3nt: TGTGCCAGCAGCCTTAAAGAGGGTACTGAAGCTTTCTTT; CDR3aa: CASSLKEGTEAFF
j_gene: TRBJ1-2; v_gene: TRBV27; d_gene: TRBD1; abundance: many; CDR3nt: TGTGCCAGCACTAAGGACAGGGAATATGGCTACACCTTC; CDR3aa: CASTKDREYGYTF